Listed here are 21 T cell receptor beta chains from one sample, sequenced in a study of CXCR3-negative and CXCR3-positive naive CD8 T cells. cDNA libraries for TRB were generated by 5' RACE incorporating UMI labels. After re-calling the 5' RACE reads, TCRdb lists one entry per CDR3 protein, DNA absent. Recorded here are roughly 90,000 distinct CDR3 sequences; the top ten clones represent 1.7%. The sequencing sample was made of naive CXCR3- CD8+ T cells from blood. As for subset: CD45RO-CCR7+CD27+CD95- naive CD8+ T cells lacking CXCR3 (TNR3-). The source of these receptors is a human donor in good health. Some clones in this sample may be carry-over from other donors' samples.

The V call is TRBV29-1, the J call TRBJ2-7. This CDR3 is 15 amino acids long. Germline V gene sequence: CDR1 SQVTM, CDR2 ANQGSEA. CDR3 sequence reads: CSVEDRSGGPYEQYF.

The chain couples TRBV12-3 or TRBV12-4 to TRBJ2-1; there is no DNA to check the TCRdb D call of TRBD1. This CDR3 comprises 14 residues. CDR3 loop: CASSPQGGPIGQFF.

The CDR3 loop is CASRENTLTSYEQYF. The chain combines TRBV6-5 with TRBJ2-7; TCRdb proposes TRBD1, but this gene call is untestable without DNA. This CDR3 spans 15 amino acids. Looked up from germline, CDR1 is MNHEY and CDR2 is SVGAGI.

This chain links TRBV12-3 or TRBV12-4 with TRBJ2-2; TCRdb's D call, TRBD2, is unchecked because there is no DNA. The CDR3 runs 16 residues. CDR3 protein: CASRTKRASNTGELFF.

V gene TRBV12-3 or TRBV12-4 combines with J gene TRBJ2-2; TCRdb's D gene call, TRBD1, goes unchecked for lack of DNA. CDR3 length: 15 amino acids. The chain's CDR3 is CASRSTGDGTGELFF.

The gene calls are TRBV7-9 and TRBJ2-1; checking the TCRdb D call of TRBD1 is not possible without DNA. Germline CDR1 and CDR2: SEHNR and FQNEAQ (reference sequence). CDR3 length: 16 residues. CDR3 residues: CASSPKGGPTYNEQFF.

The V and J genes are TRBV12-5 and TRBJ2-1; with no DNA, the TCRdb D assignment of TRBD1 cannot be verified. This CDR3 contains 13 residues. CDR1 is LGHNT and CDR2 is FRNRAP in the germline V gene. CDR3 protein: CASEPRGDNEQFF. Based on the CDR3 plus reference TRBV12-5 and TRBJ2-1, the full variable domain is DARVTQTPRHKVTEMGQEVTMRCQPILGHNTVFWYRQTMMQGLELLAYFRNRAPLDDSGMPKDRFSAEMPDATLATLKIQPSEPRDSAVYFCASEPRGDNEQFFGPGTRLTVL.

This clonotype shows up as medium-sized by frequency. This rearrangement joins TRBV14 to TRBJ2-4. The CDR3 has 13 residues. Germline V CDR1 and CDR2: SGHDN, FVKESK. The CDR3 here is CASSQGVVNIQYF.

V usage is TRBV14 and J usage is TRBJ1-5. The CDR3 sequence is 12 residues long. CDR1 is SGHDN, CDR2 FVKESK, per germline. This CDR3 reads CASSLWNQPQHF.

The chain is built from TRBV29-1 and TRBJ2-5; the TCRdb call, TRBD1, lacks DNA for checking. There are 13 residues in the CDR3. Germline V gives CDR1 SQVTM, CDR2 ANQGSEA. The CDR3 region is CSVWGRVGETQYF.

The J gene is TRBJ2-7, the V gene TRBV5-5. Germline V gives CDR1 SGHKS, CDR2 YYEKEE (reference sequence). The CDR3 has 14 residues. CDR3 sequence: CASSFGGGPYEQYF.

The chain employs TRBV7-9 and TRBJ2-7; the D call from TCRdb, TRBD1, cannot be confirmed without DNA. Germline CDR1 reads SEHNR; CDR2 reads FQNEAQ (reference sequence). This CDR3 contains 14 residues. CDR3 sequence reads: CASNNWDSPHEQYF.

The CDR3 loop is CASSLGQGSEAFF. The J gene is TRBJ1-1, the V gene TRBV7-9; as DNA is missing, the TRBD1 call by TCRdb cannot be tested. This CDR3 has 13 residues. In germline, CDR1 is SEHNR, CDR2 FQNEAQ (reference sequence).

V usage is TRBV28 and J usage is TRBJ2-3; TCRdb reports TRBD1, a call that lacks DNA to check it against. The CDR3 consists of 15 residues. Per germline, CDR1 MDHEN and CDR2 SYDVKM. The CDR3 region is CASSLDQIQGDTQYF.

The V and J genes are TRBV29-1 and TRBJ2-5; TCRdb designates TRBD1, a call that cannot be tested without DNA. CDR3 length equals 13 residues. Looked up from germline, CDR1 is SQVTM and CDR2 is ANQGSEA. CDR3 loop: CSVQGWVEETQYF.

CDR3 residues: CAISEGRDTANYGYTF. The chain is built from TRBV10-3 and TRBJ1-2; TCRdb's D call, TRBD1, is unchecked because there is no DNA. This CDR3 has 16 amino acids. Germline CDR1 reads ENHRY; CDR2 reads SYGVKD.

The chain employs TRBV7-9 and TRBJ2-5; TCRdb designates TRBD2, a call that cannot be tested without DNA. Germline lookup yields CDR1 SEHNR and CDR2 FQNEAQ (reference sequence). The CDR3 loop spans 18 amino acids. CDR3 in amino acids: CASSSSVLDTWEWRTQYF.

The chain joins TRBV4-2 to TRBJ1-1; absent DNA, TCRdb's TRBD1 call cannot be checked. The CDR3 has 12 amino acids. In germline, CDR1 is LGHNA, CDR2 YNFKEQ. The CDR3: CASSQGQGEAFF.

The V and J genes are TRBV13 and TRBJ2-1; TCRdb's D call of TRBD1 is untestable without DNA. The CDR3 runs 17 residues. From germline, CDR1 is PRHDT and CDR2 FYEKMQ (reference sequence). CDR3 protein: CASSSSQGGSSYNEQFF. The full variable domain, rest sourced from reference TRBV13 and TRBJ2-1, is AAGVIQSPRHLIKEKRETATLKCYPIPRHDTVYWYQQGPGQDPQFLISFYEKMQSDKGSIPDRFSAQQFSDYHSELNMSSLELGDSALYFCASSSSQGGSSYNEQFFGPGTRLTVL.

V and J are TRBV2 and TRBJ2-5; the D call of TRBD1 rests on TCRdb alone, since no DNA is present to check it. Germline V gene lookup returns CDR1 SNHLY and CDR2 FYNNEI. The CDR3 loop spans 16 amino acids. The CDR3 region is CASSDGLRGIQETQYF.

The chain has TRBV20-1 and TRBJ2-7. The CDR3 runs to 13 residues. The V gene's germline CDR1 is DFQATT and CDR2 SNEGSKA (reference sequence). CDR3 sequence reads: CSARGLGSYEQYF.